These 10 T cell receptor beta chains share one sample of origin, sequenced in a study of cytomegalovirus exposure and HLA in healthy donors. With 60 Vbeta and 13 Jbeta primers, the PCR was carried out. The repertoire was sequenced with immunoSEQ multiplex PCR; TCRdb's copy has only in-frame clones and lacks some. The sample has 100,000 to 150,000 clones; about 10% are singletons. The sample comprised PBMCs. The receptors were sampled from a woman aged 18-30 years in good health and CMV-seropositive.

This clone was seen more than once but under ten times. At the DNA level, this CDR3 is encoded by other sequences in the same sample as well. The CDR3 spells CASSGPFDGTNYEQYF. In nucleotides, the CDR3 is TGTGCCAGCAGCGGCCCATTTGACGGGACAAACTACGAGCAGTACTTC. This sequence joins TRBV7-9 and TRBJ2-7; tentative D call: TRBD1 (6 bases). CDR1 and CDR2 from the germline V gene are SEHNR and FQNEAQ (reference sequence). V was trimmed by 5 bases and J by 3 bases, leaving 20 bases between them. The CDR3 contains 16 residues.

This clone showed up just a few times. CDR3 in DNA: TGTGCCAGCAGTTCCCTGCTGGAGGGAGCCAAAAACATTCAGTACTTC. Translating it yields CASSSLLEGAKNIQYF. V is TRBV25-1 and J is TRBJ2-4; D might be TRBD2 (6 bases). V shed 5 bases and J shed 0 bases, with 14 bases lying between them. The CDR3 sequence is 16 residues long. Germline CDR1 is MGHDK and CDR2 is SYGVNS.

This clone was seen a few times. The chain joins TRBV19 to TRBJ2-6, with D uncertain. Germline V gene sequence: CDR1 LNHDA, CDR2 SQIVND (reference sequence). The CDR3 loop spans 14 amino acids. The germline V and J ends were trimmed by 5 bases and 0 bases, with 5 bases remaining between them. The CDR3 DNA sequence: TGTGCCAGTAGTCCGGGCTCTGGGGCCAACGTCCTGACTTTC. It codes for CASSPGSGANVLTF.

This clone was seen ten or more times. V usage is TRBV11-2 and J usage is TRBJ1-5, with D unresolved. The CDR3 consists of 15 residues. Trimming removed 0 bases at V and 5 bases at J, with 11 bases between. Germline CDR1 reads SGHAT; CDR2 reads FQNNGV. In nucleotides, the CDR3 is TGTGCCAGCAGCTTAGATTCGCAGGCCGATCAGCCCCAGCATTTT. This gives the protein CASSLDSQADQPQHF.

CDR3 loop: CASRGGREAFF. As DNA, the CDR3 is TGTGCCAGCAGGGGGGGGCGTGAAGCTTTCTTT. This chain joins TRBV9 and TRBJ1-1; TRBD1 might be the D (6 bases). CDR1 is SGDLS and CDR2 is YYNGEE in the germline V gene. The CDR3 totals 11 residues. Trimming took 5 bases from V and 7 from J, leaving 9 bases between them.

V is TRBV6-4 and J is TRBJ1-1; D uncertain. This CDR3 contains 14 residues. The V end lost 6 bases, the J end lost 4 bases, and 15 bases lay between the germline ends. The germline CDR1 and CDR2 sequences are MRHNA and SNTAGT. The CDR3 sequence is CASRATGGSTEAFF. The CDR3 DNA reads TGTGCCAGCAGAGCGACGGGAGGGAGCACTGAAGCTTTCTTT.

This clone was recorded a few times. This chain joins TRBV11-2 and TRBJ2-5, with 8 bases matching TRBD2. Per germline, CDR1 SGHAT and CDR2 FQNNGV. The CDR3 extends over 16 amino acids. With 1 base clipped from V and 5 bases from J, the junction kept 9 bases outside the gene matches. The CDR3 bases are TGTGCCAGCAGCTTAGTGACAGCGGGAGTTACGGAGACCCAGTACTTC. Translated, it gives CASSLVTAGVTETQYF.

This clone came up a few times. V gene TRBV6-1 combines with J gene TRBJ2-3; 8 bases agree with TRBD2. Germline V gene lookup returns CDR1 MNHNS and CDR2 SASEGT. With 7 bases clipped from V and 2 bases from J, the junction kept 2 bases outside the gene matches. The CDR3 runs to 13 residues. This CDR3 reads CASKLAVTDTQYF. CDR3 in DNA: TGTGCCAGCAAACTAGCGGTCACAGATACGCAGTATTTT.

V is TRBV28 and J is TRBJ2-3; D possibly corresponds to TRBD1 (5 bases). V was trimmed by 4 bases and J by 3 bases, leaving 14 bases between them. The CDR3 covers 15 residues. Germline V gene sequence: CDR1 MDHEN, CDR2 SYDVKM. This CDR3 reads CASSYGAGATDTQYF. CDR3 in DNA: TGTGCCAGCAGTTATGGGGCAGGAGCGACAGATACGCAGTATTTT.

V usage is TRBV15 and J usage is TRBJ2-1; tentative D call: TRBD2 (7 bases). This CDR3 region has 15 residues. From germline, CDR1 is LNHNV and CDR2 YYDKDF (reference sequence). V was clipped by 4 bases and J by 8 bases, with 18 bases between them. CDR3 DNA: TGTGCCACCAGCATCGAGCTAGGGGGGGCGGATGAGCAGTTCTTC. Its translation is CATSIELGGADEQFF. Together with reference TRBV15 and TRBJ2-1, the CDR3 gives the full variable domain: DAMVIQNPRYQVTQFGKPVTLSCSQTLNHNVMYWYQQKSSQAPKLLFHYYDKDFNNEADTPDNFQSRRPNTSFCFLDIRSPGLGDTAMYLCATSIELGGADEQFFGPGTRLTVL.